The 20 T cell receptor beta chains below were found in one sample sequenced in a study of OX40 agonist ivuxolimab in advanced cancers. Sequencing was performed with immunoSEQ multiplex PCR; in TCRdb, only in-frame clones are kept and a portion is missing. This table has 94,000 or so clones, approximately 81% appearing once. This specimen consisted of CD4+ or CD8+ T cells sorted from blood, obtained in a trial of the OX40 agonist ivuxolimab. The receptor source for this set is an adult with an advanced solid tumor such as melanoma, head and neck, liver or kidney cancer.

The chain recombines TRBV27 with TRBJ1-5; 7 bases align to TRBD1. CDR3 size: 14 residues. Unmatched junction bases numbered 0, after V lost 0 bases and J lost 4 bases. Germline lookup yields CDR1 MNHEY and CDR2 SMNVEV (reference sequence). The CDR3 reads CASSLSRGNQPQHF. The CDR3 region has the DNA TGTGCCAGCAGTTTATCCAGGGGGAATCAGCCCCAGCATTTT.

The chain has TRBV2 and TRBJ1-4, with TRBD1 matching over 9 bases. The CDR3 length is 13 residues. CDR1 is SNHLY and CDR2 is FYNNEI in the germline V gene. With 10 bases clipped from V and 6 bases from J, the junction kept 6 bases outside the gene matches. The CDR3, as DNA: TGTGCCACTGCCCGGGACAGGGATGAAAAACTGTTTTTT. This translates into CATARDRDEKLFF.

Only one count was recorded for this clone. The V and J genes are TRBV28 and TRBJ1-1; TRBD1 matches 10 bases. Germline V gene lookup returns CDR1 MDHEN and CDR2 SYDVKM. The junction had 6 bases not matched to a gene; V was cut back by 6 bases and J by 5 bases. This CDR3 is 14 amino acids long. CDR3 residues: CASRPRTGGTEAFF. In DNA, the CDR3 is TGTGCCAGCAGACCACGGACAGGGGGAACTGAAGCTTTCTTT.

This chain connects TRBV6-6 to TRBJ2-1; tentative D call: TRBD1 (5 bases). Germline V gene data show CDR1 as MNHNY and CDR2 as SVGAGI (reference sequence). The CDR3 loop spans 15 amino acids. Trimming removed 7 bases at V and 4 bases at J, with 17 bases between. The DNA of the CDR3 is TGTGCCAGCACTGGCCGGCAGGGCCTATACAATGAGCAGTTCTTC. This encodes CASTGRQGLYNEQFF.

This chain links TRBV7-9 with TRBJ2-5, with D possibly being TRBD1 (6 bases). The germline V gene encodes CDR1 SEHNR and CDR2 FQNEAQ (reference sequence). There are 11 residues in the CDR3. V dropped 6 bases and J dropped 6 bases, with 8 bases sitting between them. CDR3 in amino acids: CASRWGQTQYF. DNA for the CDR3: TGTGCCAGCAGGTGGGGGCAGACCCAGTACTTC. Combining the CDR3 with reference TRBV7-9 and TRBJ2-5 gives the whole variable domain DTGVSQNPRHKITKRGQNVTFRCDPISEHNRLYWYRQTLGQGPEFLTYFQNEAQLEKSRLLSDRFSAERPKGSFSTLEIQRTEQGDSAMYLCASRWGQTQYFGPGTRLLVL.

This rearrangement joins TRBV19 to TRBJ2-5; D gene uncertain. There are 14 residues in the CDR3. The germline CDR1 and CDR2 sequences are LNHDA and SQIVND (reference sequence). Trimming left V 5 bases short and J 5 bases short, with 15 bases between. CDR3 nucleotides: TGTGCCAGTAGTGTGCAGGTCCACAGTGAGACCCAGTACTTC. Translation gives CASSVQVHSETQYF.

V gene TRBV28 combines with J gene TRBJ2-7; D uncertain. Trimming took 5 bases from V and 4 from J, leaving 12 bases between them. Germline lookup yields CDR1 MDHEN and CDR2 SYDVKM. The length of the CDR3 is 13 residues. The CDR3 loop reads CASSSAPRYEQYF. DNA for the CDR3: TGTGCCAGCAGTAGCGCCCCCCGGTACGAGCAGTACTTC.

This clone was counted a few times. The genes are TRBV14 and TRBJ1-2; maybe TRBD1 (6 bases). The V end lost 4 bases, the J end lost 2 bases, and 11 bases lay between the germline ends. Germline values: CDR1 SGHDN, CDR2 FVKESK. This CDR3 spans 14 amino acids. CDR3 protein: CASSRLGGNYGYTF. DNA of the CDR3: TGTGCCAGCAGCCGATTAGGGGGGAACTATGGCTACACCTTC.

V usage is TRBV2 and J usage is TRBJ1-1, with D unresolved. The germline V gene has CDR1 SNHLY and CDR2 FYNNEI. This CDR3 is 13 amino acids long. Trimming took off 7 bases at V and 5 bases at J, with 14 bases between the two ends. CDR3 DNA: TGTGCCAGCACGGAAGGGAGGAGTACTGAAGCTTTCTTT. Translating gives CASTEGRSTEAFF.

This clone is a singleton in its sample. V and J are TRBV5-1 and TRBJ1-1; D is undetermined. The V end lost 1 base, the J end lost 3 bases, and 7 bases lay between the germline ends. Germline CDR1 is SGHRS and CDR2 is YFSETQ. This CDR3 has 13 amino acids. CDR3 in amino acids: CASSLQDYTEAFF. CDR3 coding DNA: TGCGCCAGCAGCTTGCAGGACTACACTGAAGCTTTCTTT. The full variable domain, rest sourced from reference TRBV5-1 and TRBJ1-1, is KAGVTQTPRYLIKTRGQQVTLSCSPISGHRSVSWYQQTPGQGLQFLFEYFSETQRNKGNFPGRFSGRQFSNSRSEMNVSTLELGDSALYLCASSLQDYTEAFFGQGTRLTVV.

This sequence joins TRBV7-2 and TRBJ2-3; 15 positions match TRBD2. The CDR3 is 19 residues long. V lost 5 bases, J lost 0 bases, and 9 bases stayed unmatched. Germline values: CDR1 SGHTA, CDR2 FQGNSA. CDR3 residues: CASSVSGTSGGTSTDTQYF. CDR3 nucleotide sequence: TGTGCCAGCAGCGTATCCGGGACTAGCGGGGGGACTAGCACAGATACGCAGTATTTT.

The gene calls are TRBV7-3 and TRBJ1-1; D ambiguous. V was shortened by 4 bases and J by 5 bases, with 11 bases between the two germline ends. The germline CDR1 and CDR2 sequences are SGHTA and FQGTGA. The CDR3 sequence is 13 residues long. The DNA for the CDR3 is TGTGCCAGCAGCTCATACGGGAGGACTGAAGCTTTCTTT. This gives the protein CASSSYGRTEAFF.

The J gene is TRBJ1-6, the V gene TRBV4-1; maybe TRBD1 (5 bases). V was trimmed by 1 base and J by 5 bases, leaving 15 bases between them. The CDR3 is 17 amino acids. The germline CDR1 and CDR2 sequences are MGHRA and YSYEKL. CDR3 residues: CASSQGGRDVHNSPLHF. The DNA of the CDR3 is TGCGCCAGCAGCCAAGGGGGCAGGGATGTCCATAATTCACCCCTCCACTTT.

CDR3: CASSLGRTTGGEKLFF. The CDR3 bases are TGTGCCAGCAGCTTAGGTCGTACCACGGGGGGTGAAAAACTGTTTTTT. The V and J genes are TRBV7-9 and TRBJ1-4; perhaps TRBD1 as D (5 bases). Per germline, CDR1 SEHNR and CDR2 FQNEAQ (reference sequence). This CDR3 is 16 amino acids long. The V end lost 1 base, the J end lost 7 bases, and 16 bases lay between the germline ends.

The rearrangement links TRBV5-8 to TRBJ2-2, with 9 bases lining up with TRBD1. After removal of 0 bases from V and 5 bases from J, the junction contained 2 bases not matched to a gene. The CDR3 totals 15 residues. Germline V lookup: CDR1 SGHTS, CDR2 YDEGEE. CDR3 residues: CASSLEDRGTGELFF. The DNA of the CDR3 is TGTGCCAGCAGCTTGGAGGACAGGGGTACCGGGGAGCTGTTTTTT.

This clone has a single count. The V gene is TRBV30, the J gene TRBJ1-1, with D unresolved. The germline CDR1 and CDR2 sequences are GTSNPN and SVGIG (reference sequence). V lost 4 bases and J lost 3, with 12 bases in between. The CDR3 is 13 residues long. The CDR3 loop reads CAWTIQGYTEAFF. CDR3 in DNA: TGTGCCTGGACTATCCAAGGGTACACTGAAGCTTTCTTT.

The rearrangement uses TRBV7-9 and TRBJ1-1; D ambiguous. The germline gives CDR1 SEHNR, CDR2 FQNEAQ (reference sequence). Trimming left V 3 bases short and J 5 bases short, with 7 bases between. The CDR3 length is 12 residues. CDR3 nucleotide sequence: TGTGCCAGCAGCTTTGGAGTGACTGAAGCTTTCTTT. This gives the protein CASSFGVTEAFF. Filled out from reference TRBV7-9 and TRBJ1-1, the complete variable domain reads DTGVSQNPRHKITKRGQNVTFRCDPISEHNRLYWYRQTLGQGPEFLTYFQNEAQLEKSRLLSDRFSAERPKGSFSTLEIQRTEQGDSAMYLCASSFGVTEAFFGQGTRLTVV.

This chain uses TRBV6-5 with TRBJ2-1, with 9 nucleotides matching TRBD1. Germline CDR1 and CDR2: MNHEY and SVGAGI. Trimming took 2 bases from V and 4 from J; bases not matched to a gene: 3. This CDR3 contains 15 residues. CDR3 protein: CASSYHRGRYNEQFF. In DNA form, the CDR3 reads TGTGCCAGCAGTTACCACAGGGGGCGTTACAATGAGCAGTTCTTC.

There are a few counts of this clone. The J gene is TRBJ1-1, the V gene TRBV18; D is undetermined. V shed 3 bases and J shed 5 bases, with 16 bases lying between them. This CDR3 has 15 residues. Germline CDR1 and CDR2: KGHSH and LQKENI. CDR3 nucleotide sequence: TGTGCCAGCTCACCGAGGGTCTTGGCTTGGACTGAAGCTTTCTTT. Protein: CASSPRVLAWTEAFF.

V usage is TRBV19 and J usage is TRBJ1-2; D unresolved. The CDR3 contains 12 residues. V shed 3 bases and J shed 3 bases, with 5 bases lying between them. The germline CDR1 and CDR2 sequences are LNHDA and SQIVND (reference sequence). Here the CDR3 reads CASSIEYYGYTF. The CDR3, as DNA: TGTGCCAGTAGTATTGAGTACTATGGCTACACCTTC.